This T cell receptor (beta chain) derives from a study of blood T cells in healthy people across ages. This CDR3 is 15 amino acids long. CDR1 and CDR2 (germline): DFQATT, SNEGSKA (reference sequence). Trimming pared 3 bases from V and 1 base from J, leaving 16 bases between. PCR was performed a second time for about 6 to 12 cycles using a sample-barcoded 5' primer and a J-beta primer mix. TCRdb independently ran MiXCR on the 5' RACE reads; one entry per CDR3 protein. The table has roughly 1.9 million distinct CDR3 sequences, about 39% seen once; the top ten hold 20% to 25%. This sequence originates from a human donor in good health. The sample was blood. The chain has TRBV20-1 and TRBJ2-7; weak D call: TRBD1 (6 bases). The CDR3 region has the DNA TGCAGTGCTAGTGGGACATCTCATGATTCCTACGAGCAGTACTTC. Residues: CSASGTSHDSYEQYF.